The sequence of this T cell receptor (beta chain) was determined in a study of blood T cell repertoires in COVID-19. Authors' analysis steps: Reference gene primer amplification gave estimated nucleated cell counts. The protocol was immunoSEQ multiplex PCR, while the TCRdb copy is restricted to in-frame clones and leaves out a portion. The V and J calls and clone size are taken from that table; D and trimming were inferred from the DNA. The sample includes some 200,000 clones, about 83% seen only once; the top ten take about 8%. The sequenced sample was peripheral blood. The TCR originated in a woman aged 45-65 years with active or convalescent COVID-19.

CDR3 bases: TGTGCCAGCAGCTCATACGGTAATGAAAAACTGTTTTTT. It codes for CASSSYGNEKLFF. The chain couples TRBV13 to TRBJ1-4; D is undetermined. The CDR3 runs to 13 residues. Trimming pared 4 bases from V and 4 bases from J, leaving 7 bases between. CDR1 and CDR2 from the germline V gene are PRHDT and FYEKMQ (reference sequence). The entire variable domain, with the rest obtained from reference TRBV13 and TRBJ1-4, is as follows: AAGVIQSPRHLIKEKRETATLKCYPIPRHDTVYWYQQGPGQDPQFLISFYEKMQSDKGSIPDRFSAQQFSDYHSELNMSSLELGDSALYFCASSSYGNEKLFFGSGTQLSVL.